The TCR beta chain under discussion was sequenced for a study of blood T cells in healthy people across ages. Germline V gene data show CDR1 as SGHVS and CDR2 as FQNEAQ. CDR3 length: 16 residues. Trimming stripped 1 base from V and 4 bases from J, with 16 bases between. The study drew donors from healthy Caucasian individuals in Russia aged 6 to 90. In this sample, this clonotype turned up a few times. Next came a second PCR, run for 7 to 11 cycles, which used a sample-barcoded 5' primer along with a J-beta primer mix. Each cDNA molecule was tagged by a template-switch adaptor with 12 random nucleotides. TCRdb reprocessed the 5' RACE reads with MiXCR, giving one entry per CDR3 protein. The data show 780,000 or so distinct CDR3 sequences, roughly 56% seen once.

The sample comprised blood. This receptor was obtained from a man in his forties or fifties in good health. The chain combines TRBV7-8 with TRBJ1-2, with a possible D match to TRBD1 (5 bases). The CDR3 DNA reads TGTGCCAGCAGCTTAGGTTCTGGGGCCCTTTCCTATGGCTACACCTTC. It codes for CASSLGSGALSYGYTF.